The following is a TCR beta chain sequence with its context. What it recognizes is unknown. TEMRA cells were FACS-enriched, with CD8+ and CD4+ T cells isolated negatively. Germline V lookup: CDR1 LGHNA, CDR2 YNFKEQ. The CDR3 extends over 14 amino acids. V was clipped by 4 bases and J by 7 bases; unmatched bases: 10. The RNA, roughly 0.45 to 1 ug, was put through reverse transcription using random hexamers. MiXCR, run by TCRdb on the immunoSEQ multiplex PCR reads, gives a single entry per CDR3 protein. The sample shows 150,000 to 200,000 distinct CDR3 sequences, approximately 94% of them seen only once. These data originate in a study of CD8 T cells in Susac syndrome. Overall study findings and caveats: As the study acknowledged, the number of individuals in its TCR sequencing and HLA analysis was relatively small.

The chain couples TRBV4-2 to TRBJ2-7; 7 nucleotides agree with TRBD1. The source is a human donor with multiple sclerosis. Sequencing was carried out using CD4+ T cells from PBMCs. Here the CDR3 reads CASSRDRVLEEQYF. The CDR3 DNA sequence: TGTGCCAGCAGCCGAGACAGGGTACTGGAGGAGCAGTACTTC.